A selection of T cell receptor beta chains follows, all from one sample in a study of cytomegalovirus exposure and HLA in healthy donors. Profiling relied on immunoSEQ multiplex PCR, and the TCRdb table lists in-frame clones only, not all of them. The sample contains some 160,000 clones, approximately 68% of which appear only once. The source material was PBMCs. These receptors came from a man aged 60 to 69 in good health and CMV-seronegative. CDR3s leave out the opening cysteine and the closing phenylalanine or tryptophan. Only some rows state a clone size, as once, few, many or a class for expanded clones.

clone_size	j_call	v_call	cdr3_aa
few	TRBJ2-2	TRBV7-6	ASSASVVGRANTGELF
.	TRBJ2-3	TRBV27	ASSLLRGSMADTQY
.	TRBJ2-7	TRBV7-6	ASSSFTAAESSYEQY
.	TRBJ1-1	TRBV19	ASRMQGGTEAF
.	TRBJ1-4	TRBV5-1	ASSLAGAEDEKLF
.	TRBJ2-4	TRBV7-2	ASSPIGGTGGNIQY
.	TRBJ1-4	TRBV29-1	SVEGGANEKLF
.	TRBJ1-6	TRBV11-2	ASSLQDRGSVSYNSPLH
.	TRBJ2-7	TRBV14	ASSLGRGPRAYEQY
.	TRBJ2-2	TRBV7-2	ASSFTGAGELF
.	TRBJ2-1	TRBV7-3	ASSLSGSSYNEQF
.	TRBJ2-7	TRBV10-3	AISESGQGYEQY
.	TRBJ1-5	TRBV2	ASSPQVGVNQPQH
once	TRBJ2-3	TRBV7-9	ASSVSGSDTQY
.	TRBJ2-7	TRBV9	ASSPRTSGSSYEQY
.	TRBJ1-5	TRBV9	ASSLGGGDSTGQPQH
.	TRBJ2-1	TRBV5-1	ASSLAGGSSYNEQF
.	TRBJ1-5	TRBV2	ASSDFGGSNQPQH
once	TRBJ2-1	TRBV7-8	ASSFARLAGGRGNEQF
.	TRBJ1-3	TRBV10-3	AISRGTSGNTIY
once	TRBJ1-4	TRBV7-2	ASSLKSAGEKLF
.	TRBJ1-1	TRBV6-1	ASSRTGSHDTEAF
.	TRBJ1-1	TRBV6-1	ASSELPRLKPRAF
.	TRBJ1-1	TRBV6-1	ASRPTGVGTEAF
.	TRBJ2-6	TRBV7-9	ASSSSDRGDGANVLT
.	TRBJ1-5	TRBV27	ASSLSVAGGYQPQH
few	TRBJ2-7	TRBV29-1	SVSGTGEGEQY
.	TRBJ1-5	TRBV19	ASSIRGTGEGQPQH
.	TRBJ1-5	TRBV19	ASRTTRGSNQPQH
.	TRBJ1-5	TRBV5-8	ASSLLLTDRGSQPQH
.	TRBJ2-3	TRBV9	ASSVDTDRFTQY
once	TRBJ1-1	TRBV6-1	ASSELRTGGHSRTEAF
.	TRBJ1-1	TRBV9	ASSVDLGTGVTNTEAF
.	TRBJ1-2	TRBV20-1	SARDTYGYT
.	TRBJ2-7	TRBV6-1	ASSEAVSYEQY
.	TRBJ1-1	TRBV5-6	ASSLTGNTEAF
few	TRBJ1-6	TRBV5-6	ASSLSGLGSSNH
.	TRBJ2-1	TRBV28	ANLLKSRLAGESYNEQF
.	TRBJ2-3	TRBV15	ATSMPTSTDTQY
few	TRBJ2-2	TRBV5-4	ASSPREGNTGELF
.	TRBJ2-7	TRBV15	ATSRDKGQGASYEQY
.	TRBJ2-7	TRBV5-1	ASSLGTGSSYEQY